Below, 18 T cell receptor beta chains from the same sample are listed, as sequenced in a study of OX40 agonist ivuxolimab in advanced cancers. Sequencing was performed with immunoSEQ multiplex PCR; in TCRdb, only in-frame clones are kept and a portion is missing. The sample gives 55,000 to 85,000 clones, 86% of which show up once; about 2.7% is in the top ten. This specimen consisted of CD4+ or CD8+ T cells sorted from blood, obtained in a trial of the OX40 agonist ivuxolimab. The source is an adult with an advanced solid tumor such as melanoma, head and neck, liver or kidney cancer.

This clone was counted once. The chain links TRBV5-1 to TRBJ1-1, with TRBD1 matching 10 bases. Germline V lookup: CDR1 SGHRS, CDR2 YFSETQ. The CDR3 runs to 17 residues. Germline trimming cut 1 base from V and 5 bases from J; bases unmatched to any gene: 11. The CDR3 spells CASSLFTGGTGETEAFF. DNA of the CDR3: TGCGCCAGCAGCTTGTTTACGGGCGGGACAGGGGAAACTGAAGCTTTCTTT.

The count of this clone is one. The J gene is TRBJ2-7, the V gene TRBV28, with 9 bases identical to TRBD2. The CDR3 length is 15 residues. V shed 4 bases and J 3 bases; nucleotides not matched to a gene: 7. Per germline, CDR1 MDHEN and CDR2 SYDVKM. The CDR3, as DNA: TGTGCCAGCAGTTCAGTAGCGGGGGACTTCTACGAGCAGTACTTC. Translated, it gives CASSSVAGDFYEQYF.

This clone was detected a few times. CDR3 residues: CASSGQNSPLHF. The CDR3 coding sequence is TGCGCCAGCAGCGGACAAAATTCACCCCTCCACTTT. The chain couples TRBV5-1 to TRBJ1-6; TRBD1 might be the D (5 bases). V lost 4 bases, J lost 7 bases, and 6 bases lay in between. This CDR3 is 12 amino acids long. Per germline, CDR1 SGHRS and CDR2 YFSETQ.

The V and J genes are TRBV11-2 and TRBJ1-6, with D possibly being TRBD1 (6 bases). Trimming cost V 1 base and J 9 bases, with 13 bases left between them. CDR3 length: 15 residues. Per the germline V gene, CDR1 is SGHAT and CDR2 is FQNNGV. CDR3 coding DNA: TGTGCCAGCAGCTTAGCGGGGGGCGAGGTTTCACCCCTCCACTTT. Amino acids: CASSLAGGEVSPLHF.

There are a few counts of this clone. The V call is TRBV7-8, the J call TRBJ2-7; D possibly matches TRBD1 or TRBD2 (6 bases each). The germline V gene encodes CDR1 SGHVS and CDR2 FQNEAQ. Trimming left V 1 base short and J 7 bases short, with 11 bases between. This CDR3 contains 13 residues. The CDR3 DNA reads TGTGCCAGCAGCTTAGTCCAGGGGAGGGAGCAGTACTTC. It specifies CASSLVQGREQYF.

The chain is built from TRBV7-6 and TRBJ1-3, with D unclear. V gave up 2 bases and J gave up 0 bases, with 8 bases separating them. There are 15 residues in the CDR3. In germline, CDR1 is SGHVS, CDR2 FNYEAQ. The DNA of the CDR3 is TGTGCCAGCAGCTTAACCCTAGGCTCTGGAAACACCATATATTTT. This sequence encodes CASSLTLGSGNTIYF.

This chain connects TRBV18 to TRBJ2-1; D gene ambiguous. The CDR3 contains 16 residues. With 6 bases removed from V and 6 bases from J, the gap between germline ends came to 21 bases. Germline lookup yields CDR1 KGHSH and CDR2 LQKENI. The CDR3 loop reads CASSYTLPSVGNEQFF. The CDR3 nucleotides are TGTGCCAGCTCTTACACTCTTCCGAGCGTAGGCAATGAGCAGTTCTTC.

The count of this clone is one. The CDR3 spells CASSDPGSQPQHF. CDR3 coding DNA: TGTGCCAGCAGTGATCCAGGGAGTCAGCCCCAGCATTTT. V usage is TRBV2 and J usage is TRBJ1-5; tentative D call: TRBD1 (5 bases). CDR3 length equals 13 residues. Germline CDR1 SNHLY, CDR2 FYNNEI. Trimming stripped 3 bases from V and 6 bases from J, with 9 bases between.

Points on this clone: The same CDR3 can be traced to other DNA sequences in this sample. The chain joins TRBV7-2 to TRBJ2-7; D is ambiguous. The V gene lost 4 bases and the J gene lost 2 bases, with 6 bases spanning the gap. Germline CDR1 SGHTA, CDR2 FQGNSA. CDR3 size: 12 residues. Here the CDR3 reads CASSSDTYEQYF. The CDR3 DNA reads TGTGCCAGCAGCTCAGACACCTACGAGCAGTACTTC.

The chain links TRBV27 to TRBJ1-5, with 9 bases fitting TRBD1. The germline V gene has CDR1 MNHEY and CDR2 SMNVEV (reference sequence). With V trimmed by 5 bases and J by 7 bases, 9 bases remained unmatched. This CDR3 contains 15 residues. DNA for the CDR3: TGTGCCAGCAGTCCTCCTCCGGACAGGGGCCAGCCCCAGCATTTT. This translates into CASSPPPDRGQPQHF.

The chain carries TRBV7-2 and TRBJ2-4; 7 bases align to TRBD2. The CDR3 runs to 18 residues. CDR1 is SGHTA and CDR2 is FQGNSA in the germline V gene. The V segment lost 2 bases and the J segment 2 bases; nucleotides outside the gene matches: 12. The CDR3 DNA sequence: TGTGCCAGCAGCTTATGGAGCGGGGCGGGGGTAACCAAAAACATTCAGTACTTC. Its protein is CASSLWSGAGVTKNIQYF. The full variable domain, completed using reference TRBV7-2 and TRBJ2-4, is GAGVSQSPSNKVTEKGKDVELRCDPISGHTALYWYRQSLGQGLEFLIYFQGNSAPDKSGLPSDRFSAERTGGSVSTLTIQRTQQEDSAVYLCASSLWSGAGVTKNIQYFGAGTRLSVL.

The chain couples TRBV29-1 to TRBJ1-2; possible D gene TRBD1, 6 bases. The CDR3 is 14 residues long. CDR1 is SQVTM and CDR2 is ANQGSEA in the germline V gene. Trimming removed 1 base at V and 5 bases at J, with 14 bases between. The DNA of the CDR3 is TGCAGCGTTGAAGGTTATACGGGGGCTTATGGCTACACCTTC. This sequence encodes CSVEGYTGAYGYTF.

V usage is TRBV10-2 and J usage is TRBJ1-3; TRBD1 agrees at 8 bases. The CDR3 totals 14 residues. CDR1 is WSHSY and CDR2 is SAAADI in the germline V gene. V was pared by 8 bases and J by 4 bases, with 7 bases of the junction left unmatched. The CDR3 DNA reads TGCGCCAGCCGGCGGACAGGGTCAGGAAACACCATATATTTT. Amino acids: CASRRTGSGNTIYF.

The genes are TRBV5-4 and TRBJ2-2, with a possible D match to TRBD1 (7 bases). The CDR3 totals 17 residues. V was clipped by 4 bases and J by 1 base, with 17 bases between them. Germline lookup yields CDR1 SGHNT and CDR2 YYREEE (reference sequence). The CDR3 bases are TGTGCCAGCAGCCCGGGGGTCAGACAGGGGAACACCGGGGAGCTGTTTTTT. This encodes CASSPGVRQGNTGELFF.

This clone was counted between two and nine times. The V and J genes are TRBV7-9 and TRBJ2-1; 12 bases agree with TRBD2. Trimming took 5 bases from V and 7 from J; bases not matched to a gene: 15. CDR1 SEHNR and CDR2 FQNEAQ come from the germline V gene (reference sequence). The CDR3 spans 18 residues. The CDR3 loop reads CASSPNPLAGGPRNEQFF. DNA of the CDR3: TGTGCCAGCAGCCCCAACCCCCTAGCGGGGGGGCCTAGGAATGAGCAGTTCTTC.

The gene calls are TRBV11-3 and TRBJ1-1, with D perhaps TRBD1 (6 bases). Germline V gene lookup returns CDR1 SGHNT and CDR2 YENEEA. This CDR3 spans 11 amino acids. Trimming removed 5 bases from V and 11 bases from J, with 12 bases in between. The chain's CDR3 is CASSPQGLAFF. The DNA for the CDR3 is TGTGCCAGCAGCCCCCAGGGGTTGGCTTTCTTT. Variable domain in full (rest from reference TRBV11-3 and TRBJ1-1): EAGVVQSPRYKIIEKKQPVAFWCNPISGHNTLYWYLQNLGQGPELLIRYENEEAVDDSQLPKDRFSAERLKGVDSTLKIQPAELGDSAVYLCASSPQGLAFFGQGTRLTVV.

The chain recombines TRBV7-2 with TRBJ2-1, with TRBD2 matching over 13 bases. The CDR3 covers 19 residues. Germline loops: CDR1 SGHTA, CDR2 FQGNSA. Unmatched junction bases numbered 12, after V lost 5 bases and J lost 2 bases. The CDR3 nucleotides are TGTGCCAGCAGCCGCGAGTCCTGGACTAGCGGGGGTACCTACAATGAGCAGTTCTTC. It translates to CASSRESWTSGGTYNEQFF.

The gene calls are TRBV6-5 and TRBJ2-7, with 7 bases lining up with TRBD2. Germline CDR1 MNHEY, CDR2 SVGAGI. Losses at the gene ends were 6 bases for V and 0 bases for J; bases not matched to a gene: 5. CDR3 length equals 14 residues. Written as DNA, the CDR3 is TGTGCCAGCAGAAGGGACTATAACTCCTACGAGCAGTACTTC. This encodes CASRRDYNSYEQYF.